This T cell receptor beta chain was captured by sequencing in a study of T cells in Graves' hyperthyroidism and ophthalmopathy. Amplified TCR beta CDR3 regions derived from RNA transcripts. An initial round of RT-PCR targeting the TCR CDR3 relied on the HTBI primer set. TCRdb reprocessed the multiplex PCR reads via MiXCR and lists one record per CDR3 protein. The data show a few hundred thousand distinct CDR3 sequences, with 15% to 20% seen just once and 2.5% to 4% held by the top ten. This CDR3 comprises 14 residues. The germline V gene encodes CDR1 MDHEN and CDR2 SYDVKM. The V end lost 8 bases, the J end lost 7 bases, and 18 bases lay between the germline ends. Study-level points and caveats: Most clonotypes that expanded in the thyroid above 0.001 also showed up in blood.

Duration under 3 months, a NOSPECS grade of at least 4, and a Clinical Activity Score of at least 3 characterized the ophthalmopathy patients. This sample holds PBMCs from roughly 10 ml fresh peripheral blood. In the case of this clonotype: What it binds is unknown.

The sequence derives from a middle-aged woman with Graves' ophthalmopathy. The V gene is TRBV28, the J gene TRBJ1-5; the D gene is possibly TRBD1 (6 bases). The sequenced material came from blood. CDR3 in amino acids: CASYPGGPGQPQHF. CDR3 in DNA: TGTGCCAGCTACCCCGGGGGGCCGGGGCAGCCCCAGCATTTT.